Presented here are 10 T cell receptor beta chains from one specimen sequenced in a study of vaccination and CD4 T cells after COVID-19. Sequencing of cultured CD4+ T cell DNA used the Oncomine TCR Beta short-read assay. TCRdb passed the PCR reads through MiXCR, listing each CDR3 protein once. The table has about 22,000 distinct CDR3 sequences, 30% to 45% seen once. No antigens are known for them. Sample time point: late sampling 161 to 241 days after vaccination in a few convalescent patients. Treatment denoted: roughly 10-day PBMC culture with coronavirus spike peptide pools or control peptides (ViraFEST assay). The source was CD4+ T cells from blood, cultured in vitro, collected about 7 months after SARS-CoV-2 vaccination. The receptors were gathered from a human donor who had recovered from COVID-19.

This clonotype was observed a handful of times. This CDR3 reads CAISRGGTEAFF. CDR3 coding DNA: TGTGCCATCAGCAGGGGTGGCACTGAAGCTTTCTTT. The chain combines TRBV10-3 with TRBJ1-1, with D possibly TRBD1 on 6 matching bases. CDR3 size: 12 residues. V shed 6 bases and J shed 4 bases, with 9 bases lying between them. Germline loops: CDR1 ENHRY, CDR2 SYGVKD.

The chain combines TRBV4-1 with TRBJ2-7; TRBD2 matches 8 bases. This CDR3 is 12 amino acids long. Per germline, CDR1 MGHRA and CDR2 YSYEKL. Trimming took 6 bases from V and 3 from J; bases not matched to a gene: 1. CDR3 in amino acids: CASRGTSYEQYF. The CDR3 nucleotides read TGCGCCAGCAGGGGGACTAGCTACGAGCAGTACTTC.

This clonotype turned up a few times. The chain uses TRBV6-5 and TRBJ1-6; D possibly corresponds to TRBD1 (5 bases). Trimming shortened V by 2 bases and J by 10 bases, and 15 bases separated the two germline ends. Germline CDR1 is MNHEY and CDR2 is SVGAGI. The CDR3 loop spans 15 amino acids. CDR3 nucleotides: TGTGCCAGCAGTTACAGTGGGACGGAAGGCTCACCCCTCCACTTT. Protein product: CASSYSGTEGSPLHF.

The chain employs TRBV20-1 and TRBJ2-4, with D tentatively TRBD2 (6 bases). There are 13 residues in the CDR3. Trimming took 3 bases from V and 1 from J, leaving 7 bases between them. From germline, CDR1 is DFQATT and CDR2 SNEGSKA (reference sequence). The CDR3 coding sequence is TGCAGTGCTAGCGGGGGTGCCAAAAACATTCAGTACTTC. The encoded protein is CSASGGAKNIQYF.

The rearrangement joins TRBV7-2 to TRBJ2-2; tentatively, D is TRBD1 (5 bases). With 2 bases removed from V and 6 bases from J, the gap between germline ends came to 10 bases. The CDR3 is 14 amino acids. Germline V gene data show CDR1 as SGHTA and CDR2 as FQGNSA. CDR3: CASSLSQGSGELFF. In nucleotides, the CDR3 is TGTGCCAGCAGCTTATCTCAGGGTTCCGGGGAGCTGTTTTTT.

The chain links TRBV7-9 to TRBJ2-2; maybe TRBD2 (6 bases). The CDR3 covers 13 residues. Germline V gives CDR1 SEHNR, CDR2 FQNEAQ (reference sequence). V was shortened by 6 bases and J by 5 bases, with 10 bases between the two germline ends. The CDR3 coding sequence is TGTGCCAGCAGTCCCCGGGAGACCGGGGAGCTGTTTTTT. Translation: CASSPRETGELFF. The full variable domain, with the rest looked up from reference TRBV7-9 and TRBJ2-2, is DTGVSQNPRHKITKRGQNVTFRCDPISEHNRLYWYRQTLGQGPEFLTYFQNEAQLEKSRLLSDRFSAERPKGSFSTLEIQRTEQGDSAMYLCASSPRETGELFFGEGSRLTVL.

In its sample, this clonotype was seen a few times. The chain couples TRBV12-1 to TRBJ2-7. TRBV12-1 is a listed pseudogene. This CDR3 comprises 11 residues. The chain's CDR3 is CASSHRWEQYF. The CDR3, as DNA: TGTGCCAGCAGCCACCGTTGGGAGCAGTACTTC.

The V call is TRBV7-8, the J call TRBJ2-7; 8 bases line up with TRBD1. The V segment lost 2 bases and the J segment 6 bases; nucleotides outside the gene matches: 9. The CDR3 is 15 amino acids. The germline CDR1 and CDR2 sequences are SGHVS and FQNEAQ. The CDR3 coding sequence is TGTGCCAGCAGCTTATGGCAGGGGGCGATTAGCGAGCAGTACTTC. This translates into CASSLWQGAISEQYF.

This clonotype was observed a handful of times. V is TRBV20-1 and J is TRBJ2-3; no clear D gene. CDR3 length equals 13 residues. The germline gives CDR1 DFQATT, CDR2 SNEGSKA (reference sequence). Trimming removed 3 bases from V and 3 bases from J, with 10 bases in between. DNA of the CDR3: TGCAGTGCTAGTATGGGTTGGACAGATACGCAGTATTTT. Translation: CSASMGWTDTQYF.

V usage is TRBV4-1 and J usage is TRBJ1-5; D gene ambiguous. V was clipped by 1 base and J by 0 bases, with 13 bases between them. The germline V gene has CDR1 MGHRA and CDR2 YSYEKL. This CDR3 spans 17 amino acids. For the CDR3, the DNA is TGCGCCAGCAGCCAAGGGATGGCCAGGTATAGCAATCAGCCCCAGCATTTT. Translating gives CASSQGMARYSNQPQHF.